This entry lists 2 T cell receptor beta chains sequenced from one sample in a study of blood T cell repertoires in COVID-19. Libraries were prepared by immunoSEQ multiplex PCR; TCRdb keeps only in-frame clonotypes and omits some of them. The table includes 300,000 to 350,000 clones, roughly 85% detected once. What was sequenced was PBMCs or T cells enriched from blood (not recorded which). These TCRs come from a middle-aged woman with acute COVID-19.

This sequence joins TRBV3-1 (or the pseudogene TRBV3-2) and TRBJ1-4, with TRBD1 matching 9 bases. In germline, CDR1 is LGHDT, CDR2 YNNKEL (reference sequence). V gave up 4 bases and J gave up 6 bases; unmatched junction bases: 6. The CDR3 covers 15 residues. CDR3 region: CASSPRDRADEKLFF. The CDR3, as DNA: TGTGCCAGCAGCCCTCGGGACAGGGCGGATGAAAAACTGTTTTTT.

V is TRBV5-1 and J is TRBJ2-2; 12 bases map to TRBD2. Unmatched junction bases numbered 6, after V lost 3 bases and J lost 6 bases. Germline-derived CDR1 and CDR2 are SGHRS and YFSETQ. The CDR3 extends over 16 amino acids. CDR3 region: CASSSRLAGAAGELFF. CDR3 nucleotides: TGCGCCAGCAGCTCACGACTAGCGGGAGCGGCCGGGGAGCTGTTTTTT.